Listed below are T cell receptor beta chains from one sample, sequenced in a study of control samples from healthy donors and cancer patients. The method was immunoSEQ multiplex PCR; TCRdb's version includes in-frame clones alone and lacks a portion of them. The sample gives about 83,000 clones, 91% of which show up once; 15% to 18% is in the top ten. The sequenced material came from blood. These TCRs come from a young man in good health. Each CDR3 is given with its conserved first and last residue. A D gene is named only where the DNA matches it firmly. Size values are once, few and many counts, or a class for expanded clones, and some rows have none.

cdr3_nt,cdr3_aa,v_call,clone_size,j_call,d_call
TGTGCCAGCACGGGCGCGGTCTCCTACAATGAGCAGTTCTTC,CASTGAVSYNEQFF,TRBV7-9,NA,TRBJ2-1,NA
TGTGCCAGCACCCTCAGTGGTGGGGCCAACGTCCTGACTTTC,CASTLSGGANVLTF,TRBV7-9,once,TRBJ2-6,NA
TGTGCCAGCAGCGTAGGGGGCTATGGCTACACCTTC,CASSVGGYGYTF,TRBV9,NA,TRBJ1-2,NA
TGTGCCAGCCGACCTGACAGGGTGTATCAGCCCCAGCATTTT,CASRPDRVYQPQHF,TRBV27,NA,TRBJ1-5,TRBD1
TGTGCCACCAGTGACGGAGGGAACGAAGAGACCCAGTACTTC,CATSDGGNEETQYF,TRBV24-1,NA,TRBJ2-5,NA
TGTGCCAGCTCACCAGGAGGGCGGAACACTGAAGCTTTCTTT,CASSPGGRNTEAFF,TRBV18,NA,TRBJ1-1,NA
TGTGCCAGCACCCGGGGACTTAATCAGCCCCAGCATTTT,CASTRGLNQPQHF,TRBV2,NA,TRBJ1-5,NA
TGTGCCAGCACCTCGACAGGGATCTACGAGCAGTACTTC,CASTSTGIYEQYF,TRBV28,NA,TRBJ2-7,TRBD1
TGTGCCAGCAGTTTTAACAGGGGGCCGGGGGGGCCCCAGTACTTC,CASSFNRGPGGPQYF,TRBV28,NA,TRBJ2-5,NA
TGTGCCACCAGTGATGCACAGGGGTATGAGCAGTTCTTC,CATSDAQGYEQFF,TRBV24-1,NA,TRBJ2-1,TRBD1